This TCR beta chain was documented in a study of tumor-infiltrating lymphocytes in primary liver carcinoma. The CDR3 loop spans 15 amino acids. CDR1 and CDR2 (germline): MDHEN, SYDVKM. The V and J ends lost 5 bases and 0 bases respectively, with 13 bases between them. The sample holds many counts of this clonotype. A constant-region primer primed TCR beta cDNA synthesis from 500 to 550 ng of total RNA. Library construction for TCR beta comprised three nested multiplex PCR rounds performed with slightly modified ARM-PCR. TRBV1-TRBV30 forward primers paired with a C-beta reverse primer drove the first two PCR rounds, about 10 cycles each. TCRdb reanalysed the multiplex PCR reads using MiXCR and keeps one entry per CDR3 protein. The table includes 75,000 to 80,000 distinct CDR3 sequences, about 75% detected once. Each 20-30 mg portion of unsorted bulk tissue served as the source for co-extraction of RNA and DNA.

This TCR came from a man aged 40-49 years with primary liver carcinoma and hepatitis B virus infection. Sequenced: tumor-adjacent normal liver tissue. The gene calls are TRBV28 and TRBJ2-5; possible D gene TRBD2, 6 bases. The CDR3 DNA sequence: TGTGCCAGCAGTCCGGGAGCAGCGTACCAAGAGACCCAGTACTTC. Amino acids: CASSPGAAYQETQYF.